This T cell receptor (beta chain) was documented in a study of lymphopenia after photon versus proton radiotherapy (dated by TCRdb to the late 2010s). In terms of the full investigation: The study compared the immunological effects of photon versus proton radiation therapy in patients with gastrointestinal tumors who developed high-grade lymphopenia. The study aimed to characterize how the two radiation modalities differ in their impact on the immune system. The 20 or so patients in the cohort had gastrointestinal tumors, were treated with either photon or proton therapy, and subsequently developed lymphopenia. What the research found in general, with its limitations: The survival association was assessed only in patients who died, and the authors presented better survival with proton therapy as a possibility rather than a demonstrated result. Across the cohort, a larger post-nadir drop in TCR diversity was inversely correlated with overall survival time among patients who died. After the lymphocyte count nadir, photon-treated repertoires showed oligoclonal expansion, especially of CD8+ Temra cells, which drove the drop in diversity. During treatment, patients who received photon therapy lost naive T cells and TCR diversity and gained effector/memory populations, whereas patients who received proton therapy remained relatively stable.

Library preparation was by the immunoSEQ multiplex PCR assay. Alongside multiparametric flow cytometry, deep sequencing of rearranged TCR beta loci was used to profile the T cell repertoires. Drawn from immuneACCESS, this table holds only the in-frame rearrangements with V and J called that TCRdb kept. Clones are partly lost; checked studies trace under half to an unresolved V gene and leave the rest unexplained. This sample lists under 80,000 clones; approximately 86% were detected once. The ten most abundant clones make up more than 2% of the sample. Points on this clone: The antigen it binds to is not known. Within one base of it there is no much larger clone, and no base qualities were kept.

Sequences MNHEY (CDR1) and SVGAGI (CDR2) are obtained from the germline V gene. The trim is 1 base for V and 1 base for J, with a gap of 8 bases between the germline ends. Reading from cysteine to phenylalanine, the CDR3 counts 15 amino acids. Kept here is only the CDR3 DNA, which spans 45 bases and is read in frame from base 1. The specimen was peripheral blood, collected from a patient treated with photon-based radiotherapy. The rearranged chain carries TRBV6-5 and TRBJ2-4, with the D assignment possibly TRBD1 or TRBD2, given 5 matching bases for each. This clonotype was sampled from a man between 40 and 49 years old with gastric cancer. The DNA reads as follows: TGTGCCAGCAGTTACTTGGGGACGGCCAAAAACATTCAGTACTTC. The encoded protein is CASSYLGTAKNIQYF.